A selection of T cell receptor beta chains follows, all from one sample in a study of T cells in Graves' hyperthyroidism and ophthalmopathy. MiXCR, applied by TCRdb to the multiplex PCR reads, yields one record per CDR3 protein. The sample yields some 620,000 distinct CDR3 sequences, 15% to 20% seen once. Material for sequencing was blood. The receptors originated from a woman aged 25 to 45 with Graves' hyperthyroidism. CDR3s include the opening cysteine and the closing phenylalanine or tryptophan. D genes are given only for firm matches. Expanded clones get a size class; other rows say once, few or many, or leave the size out.

J: TRBJ2-7; V: TRBV28; D: TRBD1; size: many; DNA: TGTGCCAGCAGTTTAATTAGGTTAGCACAGGGGGCTCGAGAGCAGTACTTC; CDR3: CASSLIRLAQGAREQYF
J: TRBJ2-5; V: TRBV5-1; D: .; size: .; DNA: TGCGCCAGCAGCTTGACGGCGGCCCAAGAGACCCAGTACTTC; CDR3: CASSLTAAQETQYF
J: TRBJ2-2; V: TRBV6-1; D: .; size: few; DNA: TGTGCCAGCAGCCCTACTCGGGGCAGGGCCGGGGAGCTGTTTTTT; CDR3: CASSPTRGRAGELFF
J: TRBJ2-2; V: TRBV25-1; D: TRBD2; size: .; DNA: TGTGCCAGCAGTGAGGGAGGGCATACCGGGGAGCTGTTTTTT; CDR3: CASSEGGHTGELFF
J: TRBJ2-1; V: TRBV7-3; D: TRBD2; size: .; DNA: TGTGCCAGCAGCTTAAACTCTCCTTGGGATCTAGCGGCCTTAAACAATGAGCAGTTCTTC; CDR3: CASSLNSPWDLAALNNEQFF
J: TRBJ1-2; V: TRBV9; D: .; size: .; DNA: TGTGCCAGCAGCGTAGCGATCGGTCGACAGAACTATGGCTACACCTTC; CDR3: CASSVAIGRQNYGYTF
J: TRBJ1-1; V: TRBV5-1; D: .; size: many; DNA: TGCGCCAGCAGCCCAAGGGGGGGTGGCTCTTTTATGAACACTGAAGCTTTCTTT; CDR3: CASSPRGGGSFMNTEAFF
J: TRBJ2-7; V: TRBV20-1; D: .; size: many; DNA: TGCAGTGCTAGAGACCACGACAGTTTTTCCTACGAGCAGTACTTC; CDR3: CSARDHDSFSYEQYF
J: TRBJ2-7; V: TRBV20-1; D: .; size: .; DNA: TGCAGTGCTAGGGCCCCCGCAGGCTACGAGCAGTACTTC; CDR3: CSARAPAGYEQYF
J: TRBJ2-3; V: TRBV20-1; D: TRBD1; size: few; DNA: TGCAGTGCTAGAGATGGGAGTAATAGCAGGGGGATTTCAGATACGCAGTATTTT; CDR3: CSARDGSNSRGISDTQYF
J: TRBJ2-7; V: TRBV11-2; D: TRBD1; size: once; DNA: TGTGCCAGGAGCTTAGGGGACAGGGCCTACGAGCAGTACTTC; CDR3: CARSLGDRAYEQYF
J: TRBJ2-5; V: TRBV7-2; D: .; size: many; DNA: TGTGCCAGCAGCACTACCAAACAGGGATGGCGGACCCAGTACTTC; CDR3: CASSTTKQGWRTQYF
J: TRBJ2-2; V: TRBV19; D: .; size: .; DNA: TGTGCCAGTAGTACCGTGACTCCAGCCCTAAGGACCGGGGAGCTGTTTTTT; CDR3: CASSTVTPALRTGELFF
J: TRBJ1-2; V: TRBV7-9; D: .; size: .; DNA: TGTGCCAGCAGCTTCCCCTATCGGGGCAGTGATGGCTACACCTTC; CDR3: CASSFPYRGSDGYTF
J: TRBJ2-3; V: TRBV7-6; D: TRBD1; size: many; DNA: TGTGCCAGCAGTCGCACCCTGGGACAGGCCACAGATACGCAGTATTTT; CDR3: CASSRTLGQATDTQYF
J: TRBJ2-2; V: TRBV5-1; D: TRBD2; size: .; DNA: TGCGCCAGCAGCTTGGTGCTAGCGGGAGGTGTCGGGGAGCTGTTTTTT; CDR3: CASSLVLAGGVGELFF
J: TRBJ2-1; V: TRBV2; D: TRBD1; size: many; DNA: TGTGCCAGCAGCCCGGGACAGGGACCTTCCTACAATGAGCAGTTCTTC; CDR3: CASSPGQGPSYNEQFF
J: TRBJ2-3; V: TRBV19; D: TRBD1; size: once; DNA: TGTGCCAGTAGTATCCGGGACAGGGAACCAGATACGCAGTATTTT; CDR3: CASSIRDREPDTQYF
J: TRBJ1-4; V: TRBV20-1; D: TRBD1; size: .; DNA: TGCAGTGCTAGAGATATAGACAGGGGGGATGAAAAACTGTTTTTT; CDR3: CSARDIDRGDEKLFF
J: TRBJ1-5; V: TRBV12-3/TRBV12-4; D: .; size: many; DNA: TGTGCCAGCAGTTTACGCAGGGACAATCAGCCCCAGCATTTT; CDR3: CASSLRRDNQPQHF
J: TRBJ2-1; V: TRBV5-1; D: TRBD2; size: many; DNA: TGCGCCAGCACATTAGCGGGAGGGAGCTACAATGAGCAGTTCTTC; CDR3: CASTLAGGSYNEQFF
J: TRBJ2-5; V: TRBV6-2/TRBV6-3; D: .; size: many; DNA: TGTGCCAGCAGTTACAGGGCCGGGGATGAAGAGACCCAGTACTTC; CDR3: CASSYRAGDEETQYF
J: TRBJ2-3; V: TRBV2; D: .; size: .; DNA: TGTGCCAGCTCCCCCCGCAGGGTGCCAGATACGCAGTATTTT; CDR3: CASSPRRVPDTQYF
J: TRBJ2-3; V: TRBV9; D: .; size: .; DNA: TGTGCCAGCAGCGTAGGAGAGGGGGGGGCTGGCACAGATACGCAGTATTTT; CDR3: CASSVGEGGAGTDTQYF
J: TRBJ1-1; V: TRBV5-6; D: .; size: .; DNA: TGTGCCAGCAGATCGACAGGAGATACTGAAGCTTTCTTT; CDR3: CASRSTGDTEAFF
J: TRBJ2-3; V: TRBV19; D: TRBD1; size: .; DNA: TGTGCCTCATTAGGGGACAGGGAAACAGATACGCAGTATTTT; CDR3: CASLGDRETDTQYF
J: TRBJ2-1; V: TRBV28; D: .; size: many; DNA: TGTGCCAGCAGTTCGCCTAGCTACACCTACAATGAGCAGTTCTTC; CDR3: CASSSPSYTYNEQFF
J: TRBJ1-6; V: TRBV20-1; D: .; size: few; DNA: TGCAGTGCCCAAAATCGGGGGGACAATTCACCCCTCCACTTT; CDR3: CSAQNRGDNSPLHF
J: TRBJ2-3; V: TRBV2; D: .; size: many; DNA: TGTGCCAGCAGTGGGGACCCCGGTTCAGATACGCAGTATTTT; CDR3: CASSGDPGSDTQYF
J: TRBJ2-5; V: TRBV5-1; D: .; size: .; DNA: TGCGCCAGCAGCTTGTTGCCCGGAGAGACCCAGTACTTC; CDR3: CASSLLPGETQYF
J: TRBJ2-3; V: TRBV25-1; D: .; size: many; DNA: TGTGCCAGCAGTGAATCGTTGTCCATCGGTACGCAGTATTTT; CDR3: CASSESLSIGTQYF
J: TRBJ2-2; V: TRBV7-2; D: .; size: many; DNA: TGTGCCAGCAGGCGCGGCAACCTAGGCACCGGGGAGCTGTTTTTT; CDR3: CASRRGNLGTGELFF
J: TRBJ1-5; V: TRBV28; D: .; size: many; DNA: TGTGCCAGCTTTTTGGCAGCCGGAAGAGTTGGCAATCAGCCCCAGCATTTT; CDR3: CASFLAAGRVGNQPQHF
J: TRBJ2-3; V: TRBV20-1; D: TRBD2; size: many; DNA: TGCAGTGCCCCCGGGCTAGCGGTGAACACAGATACGCAGTATTTT; CDR3: CSAPGLAVNTDTQYF
J: TRBJ1-1; V: TRBV19; D: .; size: few; DNA: TGTGCCAGTAGCATGGGGGGCCCGAACACTGAAGCTTTCTTT; CDR3: CASSMGGPNTEAFF
J: TRBJ1-1; V: TRBV28; D: .; size: many; DNA: TGTGCCAGCGGGTTGCGGGTTATGAACACTGAAGCTTTCTTT; CDR3: CASGLRVMNTEAFF
J: TRBJ1-1; V: TRBV5-5; D: .; size: many; DNA: TGTGCCAGCAGCTCACTCGGGGTCGTGTCGAACACTGAAGCTTTCTTT; CDR3: CASSSLGVVSNTEAFF
J: TRBJ2-5; V: TRBV11-2; D: .; size: many; DNA: TGTGCCAGCAGCTTAAGTGGACAAGAGACCCAGTACTTC; CDR3: CASSLSGQETQYF
J: TRBJ2-7; V: TRBV5-1; D: .; size: .; DNA: TGCGCCAGCAGCCAGAGGGGTTCGGGCTCCTACGAGCAGTACTTC; CDR3: CASSQRGSGSYEQYF
J: TRBJ1-6; V: TRBV11-3; D: TRBD1; size: few; DNA: TGTGCCAGCAGCCCTGGACAGGCCGGCGTTTCACCCCTCCACTTT; CDR3: CASSPGQAGVSPLHF
J: TRBJ2-3; V: TRBV18; D: TRBD1; size: .; DNA: TGTGCCAGCTCACCACCACAGGGGGTGGGCACAGATACGCAGTATTTT; CDR3: CASSPPQGVGTDTQYF
J: TRBJ2-3; V: TRBV7-3; D: TRBD2; size: many; DNA: TGTGCCAGCAGCGTGGGACTAGCCATGGGGGATACGCAGTATTTT; CDR3: CASSVGLAMGDTQYF
J: TRBJ1-1; V: TRBV20-1; D: .; size: few; DNA: TGCAGTGCTAGATATGTAGGGTGGACTGAAGCTTTCTTT; CDR3: CSARYVGWTEAFF
J: TRBJ2-7; V: TRBV9; D: .; size: many; DNA: TGTGCCAGCAGCGGGGGCAACTCCTACGAGCAGTACTTC; CDR3: CASSGGNSYEQYF
J: TRBJ2-3; V: TRBV5-5; D: TRBD2; size: .; DNA: TGCGCCAGCAGCTTCGGGAGGGGCTACGCAGCTACGCAGTATTTT; CDR3: CASSFGRGYAATQYF
J: TRBJ2-3; V: TRBV5-1; D: TRBD1; size: .; DNA: TGCGCCAGCATCGATACAGGGGGCGCAGATACGCAGTATTTT; CDR3: CASIDTGGADTQYF
J: TRBJ2-1; V: TRBV20-1; D: TRBD2; size: many; DNA: TGCAGTGCTAGCTCTAGCGGAGGTTACTCCTACAATGAGCAGTTCTTC; CDR3: CSASSSGGYSYNEQFF
J: TRBJ2-1; V: TRBV18; D: .; size: few; DNA: TGTGCCAGCTCACCACCGAGCCAAGGGAGCGGTGGTGAGCAGTTCTTC; CDR3: CASSPPSQGSGGEQFF
J: TRBJ1-3; V: TRBV7-8; D: .; size: few; DNA: TGTGCCAGCAGCTTAGCGACGATTCTTACAGGGCAAGGAAACACCATATATTTT; CDR3: CASSLATILTGQGNTIYF
J: TRBJ2-1; V: TRBV5-1; D: .; size: .; DNA: TGCGCCAGCAGCTGGGGCGGGGACCGCAACAATGAGCAGTTCTTC; CDR3: CASSWGGDRNNEQFF
J: TRBJ1-1; V: TRBV12-3/TRBV12-4; D: .; size: few; DNA: TGTGCCAGCAGCATCTCCAGGGACACTGAAGCTTTCTTT; CDR3: CASSISRDTEAFF
J: TRBJ2-5; V: TRBV7-6; D: .; size: few; DNA: TGTGCCAGCAGCTTGCAGGGATTTGAGACCCAGTACTTC; CDR3: CASSLQGFETQYF